The clone carrying this T cell receptor beta chain was counted many times. The CDR3 totals 16 residues. Germline V gene sequence: CDR1 DFQATT, CDR2 SNEGSKA (reference sequence). V dropped 0 bases and J dropped 6 bases, with 18 bases sitting between them. This sample was taken from a study of T cells after yellow fever vaccination. For the study at large: Fractions low in cell number were prepared with SMART-Seq v4 Ultra Low Input.

Conversion of TCR transcripts into cDNA relied on 5'RACE template switching, which added a universal primer site and UMIs. Using its own MiXCR run on the 5' RACE reads, TCRdb lists one record per CDR3 protein. The table lists roughly 260,000 distinct CDR3 sequences, over 10% of them singletons. The receptor was derived from a young man who received the YFV17D yellow fever vaccine. J is TRBJ2-4 and V is TRBV20-1; D possibly corresponds to TRBD2 (5 bases). Sequencing used CD4+ T cells sorted from PBMCs, obtained 45 days after the yellow fever booster vaccination. CDR3 nucleotide sequence: TGCAGTGCTAGAGATTCGGGCCCCACTCGGGGAAACATTCAGTACTTC. It codes for CSARDSGPTRGNIQYF.